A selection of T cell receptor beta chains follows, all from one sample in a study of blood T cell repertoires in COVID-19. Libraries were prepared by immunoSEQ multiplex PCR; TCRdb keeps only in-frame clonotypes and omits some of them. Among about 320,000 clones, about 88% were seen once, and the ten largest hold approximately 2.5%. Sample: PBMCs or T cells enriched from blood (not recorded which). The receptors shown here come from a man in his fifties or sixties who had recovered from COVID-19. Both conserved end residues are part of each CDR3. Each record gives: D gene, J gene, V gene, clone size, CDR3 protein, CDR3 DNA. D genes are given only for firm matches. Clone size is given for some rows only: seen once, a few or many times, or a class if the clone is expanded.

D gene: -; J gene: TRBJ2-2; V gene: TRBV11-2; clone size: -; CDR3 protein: CASSLLLATIPGELFF; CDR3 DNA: TGTGCCAGCAGCCTTCTTCTTGCGACTATTCCCGGGGAGCTGTTTTTT
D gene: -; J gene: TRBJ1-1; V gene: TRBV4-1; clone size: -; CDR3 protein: CASSQETGPHEAFF; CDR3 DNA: TGCGCCAGCAGCCAAGAAACAGGACCCCATGAAGCTTTCTTT
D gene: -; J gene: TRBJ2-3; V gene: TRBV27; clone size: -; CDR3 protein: CASSFSAAGSQYF; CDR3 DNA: TGTGCCAGCAGTTTCTCCGCGGCGGGTTCGCAGTATTTT
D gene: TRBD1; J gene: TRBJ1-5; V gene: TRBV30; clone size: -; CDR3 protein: CAWSRTGLNQPQHF; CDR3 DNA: TGTGCCTGGAGTAGGACAGGTCTAAATCAGCCCCAGCATTTT
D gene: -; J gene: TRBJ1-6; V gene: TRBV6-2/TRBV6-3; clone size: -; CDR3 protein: CASTPRGMNSPLHF; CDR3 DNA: TGTGCCAGCACCCCCCGGGGGATGAATTCACCCCTCCACTTT
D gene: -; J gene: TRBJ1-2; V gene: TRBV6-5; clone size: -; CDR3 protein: CASHRDRWFGYTF; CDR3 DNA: TGTGCCAGCCACCGCGACAGGTGGTTTGGCTACACCTTC
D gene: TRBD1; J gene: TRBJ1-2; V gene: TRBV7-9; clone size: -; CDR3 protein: CASSTYRGAYGYTF; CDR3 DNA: TGTGCCAGCAGCACCTACAGGGGGGCCTATGGCTACACCTTC
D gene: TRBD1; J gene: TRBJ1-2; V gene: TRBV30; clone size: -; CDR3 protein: CAYRDRAPSFGYGYTF; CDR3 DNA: TGTGCCTACCGGGACAGGGCCCCCTCCTTCGGCTATGGCTACACCTTC
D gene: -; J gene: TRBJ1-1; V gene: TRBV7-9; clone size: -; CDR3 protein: CASSLSFVRTEAFF; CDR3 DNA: TGTGCCAGCAGCTTAAGCTTTGTTCGTACTGAAGCTTTCTTT
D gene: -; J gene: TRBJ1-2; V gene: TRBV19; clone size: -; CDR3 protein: CASSPRRQMYGYTF; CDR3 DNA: TGTGCCAGTAGTCCGAGGAGACAGATGTATGGCTACACCTTC
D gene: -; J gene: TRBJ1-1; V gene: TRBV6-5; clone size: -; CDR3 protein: CASSSPGSEAFF; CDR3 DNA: TGTGCCAGCAGTTCTCCGGGGTCTGAAGCTTTCTTT
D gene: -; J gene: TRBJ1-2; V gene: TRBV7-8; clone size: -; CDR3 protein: CASSLGVGANYGYTF; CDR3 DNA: TGTGCCAGCAGCTTAGGGGTGGGAGCTAACTATGGCTACACCTTC
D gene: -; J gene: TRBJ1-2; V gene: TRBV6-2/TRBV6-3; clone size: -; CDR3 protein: CASSYPVGGINYGYTF; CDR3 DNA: TGTGCCAGCAGTTACCCAGTCGGAGGGATAAACTATGGCTACACCTTC
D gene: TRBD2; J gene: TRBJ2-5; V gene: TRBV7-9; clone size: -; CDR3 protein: CASSRGLAGGQETQYF; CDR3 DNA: TGTGCCAGCAGCCGGGGACTAGCGGGAGGCCAAGAGACCCAGTACTTC
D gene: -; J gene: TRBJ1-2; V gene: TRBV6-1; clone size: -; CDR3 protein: CASSEAGGGKDGYTF; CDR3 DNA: TGTGCCAGCAGTGAAGCGGGCGGAGGGAAGGATGGCTACACCTTC
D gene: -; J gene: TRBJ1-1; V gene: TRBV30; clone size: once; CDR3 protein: CAWSVLGGYAFF; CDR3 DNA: TGTGCCTGGAGTGTACTGGGGGGTTATGCTTTCTTT
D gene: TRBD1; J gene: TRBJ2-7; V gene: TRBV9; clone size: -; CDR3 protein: CASSVATGETYEQYF; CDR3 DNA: TGTGCCAGCAGCGTAGCGACAGGGGAAACCTACGAGCAGTACTTC
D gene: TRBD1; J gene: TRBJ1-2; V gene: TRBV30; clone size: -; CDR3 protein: CAWSRTGVYGYTF; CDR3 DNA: TGTGCCTGGAGTCGGACAGGGGTCTATGGCTACACCTTC
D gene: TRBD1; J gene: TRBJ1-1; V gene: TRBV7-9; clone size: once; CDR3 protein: CASTLRDRNTEAFF; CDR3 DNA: TGTGCCAGCACGCTCCGGGACAGGAACACTGAAGCTTTCTTT
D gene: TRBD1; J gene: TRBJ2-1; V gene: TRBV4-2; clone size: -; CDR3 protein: CASSQVGGIGSSYNEQFF; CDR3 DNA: TGTGCCAGCAGCCAAGTAGGGGGCATCGGAAGCTCCTACAATGAGCAGTTCTTC
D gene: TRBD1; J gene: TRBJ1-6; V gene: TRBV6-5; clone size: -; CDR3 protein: CASSKRTGYNSPLHF; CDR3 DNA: TGTGCCAGCAGTAAGAGGACAGGGTATAATTCACCCCTCCACTTT
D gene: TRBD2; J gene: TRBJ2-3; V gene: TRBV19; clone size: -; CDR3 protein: CASSTTSDSRDTQYF; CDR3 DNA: TGTGCCAGTAGTACCACTAGCGACTCACGAGATACGCAGTATTTT
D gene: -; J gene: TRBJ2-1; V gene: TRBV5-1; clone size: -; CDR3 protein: CASSLAPGTRHDNEQFF; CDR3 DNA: TGCGCCAGCAGCTTGGCCCCCGGGACTCGTCACGACAATGAGCAGTTCTTC
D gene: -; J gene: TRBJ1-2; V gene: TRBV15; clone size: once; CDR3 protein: CATSRETGYGYTF; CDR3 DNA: TGTGCCACCAGCAGAGAAACTGGTTATGGCTACACCTTC
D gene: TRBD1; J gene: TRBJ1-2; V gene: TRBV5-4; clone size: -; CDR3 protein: CASSLVGQGGFHYTF; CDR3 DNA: TGTGCCAGCAGCTTGGTGGGACAGGGAGGTTTCCACTACACCTTC
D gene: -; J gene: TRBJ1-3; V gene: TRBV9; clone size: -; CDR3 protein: CASSASGRGNTIYF; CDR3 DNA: TGTGCCAGCAGCGCCTCAGGGCGGGGAAACACCATATATTTT
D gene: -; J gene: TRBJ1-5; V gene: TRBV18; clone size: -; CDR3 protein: CASSPPGGNQPQHF; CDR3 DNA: TGTGCCAGCTCACCACCAGGGGGCAATCAGCCCCAGCATTTT
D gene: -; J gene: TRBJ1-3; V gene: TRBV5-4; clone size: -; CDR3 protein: CASSPGRSYSGNTIYF; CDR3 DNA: TGTGCCAGCAGCCCCGGTAGGAGTTACTCTGGAAACACCATATATTTT
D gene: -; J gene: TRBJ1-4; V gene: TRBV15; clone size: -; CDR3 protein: CATSRVGADLGEKLFF; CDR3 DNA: TGTGCCACCAGCCGTGTGGGGGCTGACCTGGGGGAAAAACTGTTTTTT